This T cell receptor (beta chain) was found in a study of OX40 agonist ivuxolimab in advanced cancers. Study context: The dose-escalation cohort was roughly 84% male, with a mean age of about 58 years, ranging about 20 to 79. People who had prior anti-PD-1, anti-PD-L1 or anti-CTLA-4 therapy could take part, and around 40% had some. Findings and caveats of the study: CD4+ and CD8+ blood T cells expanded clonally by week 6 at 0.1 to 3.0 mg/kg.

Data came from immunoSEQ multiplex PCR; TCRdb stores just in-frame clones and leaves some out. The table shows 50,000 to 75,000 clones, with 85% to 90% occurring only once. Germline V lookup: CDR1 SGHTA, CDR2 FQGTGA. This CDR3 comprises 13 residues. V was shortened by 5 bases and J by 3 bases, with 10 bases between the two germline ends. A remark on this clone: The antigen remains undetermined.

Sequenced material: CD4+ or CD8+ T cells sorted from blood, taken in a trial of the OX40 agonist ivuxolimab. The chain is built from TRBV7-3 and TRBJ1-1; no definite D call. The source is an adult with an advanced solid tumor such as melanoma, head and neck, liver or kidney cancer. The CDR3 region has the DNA TGTGCCAGCAGCCCCTCGTGGGACACTGAAGCTTTCTTT. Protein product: CASSPSWDTEAFF.